Listed here is a single T cell receptor (beta chain). The antigen is not known. The sample contains more than one DNA sequence encoding this CDR3. The data originate from a study of graft-versus-host responses after intestinal transplantation. Study information: In this cohort, recipients had multivisceral, liver-intestinal, or isolated intestinal transplants. Study-wide results and caveats: Patients who carried graft-donor T cell macrochimerism also had high graft-versus-host to host-versus-graft clonal ratios in their allografts.

Using immunoSEQ multiplex PCR, the repertoire was profiled, and TCRdb retains in-frame clones only, with some absent. The repertoire holds roughly 89,000 clones, 91% seen once, with 0.1% in the top ten. V lost 5 bases and J 4 bases, leaving 15 bases between the germline ends. Germline V gene sequence: CDR1 MGHDK, CDR2 SYGVNS. CDR3 length equals 14 residues. The origin of this receptor is a human donor who received an intestinal transplant. The gene calls are TRBV25-1 and TRBJ2-7, with a tentative D call TRBD2 (6 bases). Sequencing was performed on unstimulated CD4+ T cells sorted from spleen or lymph node cells, taken before intestinal transplant. Written as DNA, the CDR3 is TGTGCCAGCAGTCCTCTTGGCGGGGCTTACGAGCAGTACTTC. It yields the protein CASSPLGGAYEQYF.